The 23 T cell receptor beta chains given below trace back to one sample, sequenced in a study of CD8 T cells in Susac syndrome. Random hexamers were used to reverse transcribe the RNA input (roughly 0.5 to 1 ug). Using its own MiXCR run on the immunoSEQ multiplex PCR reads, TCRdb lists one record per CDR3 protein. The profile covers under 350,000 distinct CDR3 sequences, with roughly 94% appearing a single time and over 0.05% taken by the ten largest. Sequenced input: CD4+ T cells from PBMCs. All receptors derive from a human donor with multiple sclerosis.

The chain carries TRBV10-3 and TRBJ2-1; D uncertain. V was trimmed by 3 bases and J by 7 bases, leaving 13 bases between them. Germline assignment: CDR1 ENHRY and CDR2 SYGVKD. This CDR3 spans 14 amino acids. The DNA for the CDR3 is TGTGCCATCAGTGATTTGAGGAGCCGAAATGAGCAGTTCTTC. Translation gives CAISDLRSRNEQFF.

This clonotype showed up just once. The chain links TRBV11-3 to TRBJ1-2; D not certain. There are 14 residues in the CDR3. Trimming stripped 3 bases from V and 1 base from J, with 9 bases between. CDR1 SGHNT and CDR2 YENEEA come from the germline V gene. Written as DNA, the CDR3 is TGTGCCAGCAGCTTGACCGGGTTTAACTATGGCTACACCTTC. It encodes CASSLTGFNYGYTF.

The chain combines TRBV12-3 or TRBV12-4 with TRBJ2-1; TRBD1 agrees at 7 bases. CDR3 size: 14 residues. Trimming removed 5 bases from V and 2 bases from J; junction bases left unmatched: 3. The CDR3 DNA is TGTGCCAGCAGTCCTGGACAGGCCTACAATGAGCAGTTCTTC. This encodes CASSPGQAYNEQFF.

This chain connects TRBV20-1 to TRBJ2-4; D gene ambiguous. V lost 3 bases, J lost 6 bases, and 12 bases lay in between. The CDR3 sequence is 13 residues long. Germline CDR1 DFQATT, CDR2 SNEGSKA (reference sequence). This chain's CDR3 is CSASLDGTNIQYF. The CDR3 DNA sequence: TGCAGTGCTAGTTTGGACGGTACAAACATTCAGTACTTC.

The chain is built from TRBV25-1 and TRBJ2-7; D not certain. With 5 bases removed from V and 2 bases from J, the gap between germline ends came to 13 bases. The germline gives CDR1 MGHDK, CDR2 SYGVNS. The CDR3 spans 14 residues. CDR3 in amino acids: CASSKGSLTYEQYF. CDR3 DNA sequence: TGTGCCAGCAGTAAGGGCTCTCTTACCTACGAGCAGTACTTC.

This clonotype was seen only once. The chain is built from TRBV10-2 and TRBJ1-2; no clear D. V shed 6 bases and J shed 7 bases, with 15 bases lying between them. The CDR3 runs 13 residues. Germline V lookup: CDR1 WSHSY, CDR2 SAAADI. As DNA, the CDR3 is TGCGCCAGCAGCCCCACTAATCCCTCTGGCTACACCTTC. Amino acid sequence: CASSPTNPSGYTF.

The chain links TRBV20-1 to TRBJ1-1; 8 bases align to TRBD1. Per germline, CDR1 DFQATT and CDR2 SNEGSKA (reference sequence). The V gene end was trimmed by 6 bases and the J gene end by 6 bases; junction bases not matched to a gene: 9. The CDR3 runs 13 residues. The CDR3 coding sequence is TGCAGTGCCCCCAGGACAGGGTACTCTGAAGCTTTCTTT. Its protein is CSAPRTGYSEAFF.

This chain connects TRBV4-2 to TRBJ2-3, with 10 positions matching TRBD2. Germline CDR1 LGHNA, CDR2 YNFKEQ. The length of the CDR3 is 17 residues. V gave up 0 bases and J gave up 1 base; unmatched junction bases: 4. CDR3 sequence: CASSQDLLAGGTDTQYF. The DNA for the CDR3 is TGTGCCAGCAGCCAAGATCTCCTAGCGGGGGGCACAGATACGCAGTATTTT.

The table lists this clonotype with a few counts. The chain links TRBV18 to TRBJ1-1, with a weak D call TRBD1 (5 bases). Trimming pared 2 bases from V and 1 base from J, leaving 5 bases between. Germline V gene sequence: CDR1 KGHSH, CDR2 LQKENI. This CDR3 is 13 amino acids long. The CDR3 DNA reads TGTGCCAGCTCACCAGGGGCGAACACTGAAGCTTTCTTT. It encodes CASSPGANTEAFF.

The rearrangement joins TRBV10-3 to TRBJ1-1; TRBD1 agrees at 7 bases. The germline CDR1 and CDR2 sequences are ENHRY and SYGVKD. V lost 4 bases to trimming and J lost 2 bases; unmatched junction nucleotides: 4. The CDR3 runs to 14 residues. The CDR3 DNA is TGTGCCATCAGTGGAGAAGGGGGCAACACTGAAGCTTTCTTT. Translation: CAISGEGGNTEAFF.

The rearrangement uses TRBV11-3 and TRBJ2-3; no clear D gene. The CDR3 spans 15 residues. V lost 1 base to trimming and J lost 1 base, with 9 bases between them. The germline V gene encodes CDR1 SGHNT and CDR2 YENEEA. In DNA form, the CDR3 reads TGTGCCAGCAGCTTAGGAAGGATAGGCACAGATACGCAGTATTTT. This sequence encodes CASSLGRIGTDTQYF.

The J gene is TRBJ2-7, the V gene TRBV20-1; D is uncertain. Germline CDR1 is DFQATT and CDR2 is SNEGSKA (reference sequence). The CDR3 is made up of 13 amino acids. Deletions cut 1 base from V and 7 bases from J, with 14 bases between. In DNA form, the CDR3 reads TGCAGTGCTAGAGCCACCATGTCGCGGGAGCAGTACTTC. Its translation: CSARATMSREQYF.

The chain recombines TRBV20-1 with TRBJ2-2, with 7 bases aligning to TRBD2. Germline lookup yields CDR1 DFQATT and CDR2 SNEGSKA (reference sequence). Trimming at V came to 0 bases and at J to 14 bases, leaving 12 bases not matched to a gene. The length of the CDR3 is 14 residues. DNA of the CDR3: TGCAGTGCTAGAGATAAGGCTAGCGGCCATAGACTGTTTTTT. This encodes CSARDKASGHRLFF.

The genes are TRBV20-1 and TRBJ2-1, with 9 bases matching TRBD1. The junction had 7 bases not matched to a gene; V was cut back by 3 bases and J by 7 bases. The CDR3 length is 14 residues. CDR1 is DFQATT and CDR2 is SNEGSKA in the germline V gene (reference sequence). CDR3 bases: TGCAGTGCTAGGATACAGGGGGCTACTAATGAGCAGTTCTTC. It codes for CSARIQGATNEQFF.

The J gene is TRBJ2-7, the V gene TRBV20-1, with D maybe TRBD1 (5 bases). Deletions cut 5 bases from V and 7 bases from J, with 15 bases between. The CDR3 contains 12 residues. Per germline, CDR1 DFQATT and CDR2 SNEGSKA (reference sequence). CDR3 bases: TGCAGTGCTCAAAGGGGTTGGCAGGAGCAGTACTTC. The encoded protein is CSAQRGWQEQYF.

The CDR3 region is CASSNRALNTEAFF. CDR3 DNA sequence: TGTGCCAGTAGTAACAGGGCACTGAACACTGAAGCTTTCTTT. The chain is built from TRBV19 and TRBJ1-1; D is perhaps TRBD1 (6 bases). The CDR3 loop spans 14 amino acids. V gave up 4 bases and J gave up 0 bases, with 9 bases separating them. Germline lookup yields CDR1 LNHDA and CDR2 SQIVND (reference sequence).

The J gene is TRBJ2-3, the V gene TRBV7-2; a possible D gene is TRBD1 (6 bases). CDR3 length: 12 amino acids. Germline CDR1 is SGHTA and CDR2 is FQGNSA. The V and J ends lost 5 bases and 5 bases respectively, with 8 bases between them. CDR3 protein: CASSRQVDTQYF. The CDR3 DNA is TGTGCCAGCAGCCGACAGGTAGATACGCAGTATTTT.

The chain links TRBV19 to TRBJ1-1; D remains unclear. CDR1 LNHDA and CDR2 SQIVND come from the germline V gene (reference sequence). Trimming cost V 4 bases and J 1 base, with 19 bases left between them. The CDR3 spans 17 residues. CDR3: CASSKRRALVWNTEAFF. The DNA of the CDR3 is TGTGCCAGTAGTAAGCGGAGGGCGTTGGTTTGGAACACTGAAGCTTTCTTT.

This chain's CDR3 is CASSVGIQGDGTDTQYF. The CDR3 region has the DNA TGTGCCAGCAGCGTAGGTATCCAGGGGGATGGGACAGATACGCAGTATTTT. This chain connects TRBV9 to TRBJ2-3; 7 positions match TRBD1. The CDR3 has 17 amino acids. Germline CDR1 and CDR2: SGDLS and YYNGEE. J was trimmed by 3 bases and V by 0 bases; bases with no gene match: 10.

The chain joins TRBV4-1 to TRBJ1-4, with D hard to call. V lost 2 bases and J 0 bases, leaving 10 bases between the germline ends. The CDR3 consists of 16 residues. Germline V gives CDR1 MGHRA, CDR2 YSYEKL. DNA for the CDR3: TGCGCCAGCAGCCAAACCGCCAGGACAACTAATGAAAAACTGTTTTTT. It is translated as CASSQTARTTNEKLFF.

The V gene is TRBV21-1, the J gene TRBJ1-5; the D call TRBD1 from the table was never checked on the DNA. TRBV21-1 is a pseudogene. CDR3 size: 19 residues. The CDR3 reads CASSKRKKGQGHWNQPQHF. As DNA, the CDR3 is TGTGCCAGCAGCAAACGGAAGAAGGGACAGGGACATTGGAATCAGCCCCAGCATTTT.

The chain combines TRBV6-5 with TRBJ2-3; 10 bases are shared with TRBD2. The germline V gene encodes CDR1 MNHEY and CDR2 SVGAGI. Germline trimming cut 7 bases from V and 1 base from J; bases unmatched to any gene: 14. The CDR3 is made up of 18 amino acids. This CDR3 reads CASTYYSGRAGGTDTQYF. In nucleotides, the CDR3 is TGTGCCAGCACCTACTACAGCGGGAGGGCCGGGGGCACAGATACGCAGTATTTT.

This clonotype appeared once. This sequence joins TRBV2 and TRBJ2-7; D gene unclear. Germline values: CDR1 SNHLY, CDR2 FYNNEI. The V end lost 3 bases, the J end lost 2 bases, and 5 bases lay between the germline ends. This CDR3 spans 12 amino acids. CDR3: CASSDDTYEQYF. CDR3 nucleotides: TGTGCCAGCAGTGATGACACCTACGAGCAGTACTTC.